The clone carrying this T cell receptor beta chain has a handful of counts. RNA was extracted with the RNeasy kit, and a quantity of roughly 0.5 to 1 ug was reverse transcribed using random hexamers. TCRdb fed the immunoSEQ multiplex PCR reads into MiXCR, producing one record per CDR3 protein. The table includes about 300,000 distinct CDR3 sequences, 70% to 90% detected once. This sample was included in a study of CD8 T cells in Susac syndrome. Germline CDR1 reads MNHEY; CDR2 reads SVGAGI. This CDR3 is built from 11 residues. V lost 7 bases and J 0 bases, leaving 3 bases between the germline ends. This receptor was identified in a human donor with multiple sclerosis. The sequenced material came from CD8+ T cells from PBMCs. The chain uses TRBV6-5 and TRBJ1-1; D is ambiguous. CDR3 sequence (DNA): TGTGCCAGCATTGTGAACACTGAAGCTTTCTTT. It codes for CASIVNTEAFF.